What follows are 4 T cell receptor beta chains derived from one specimen sequenced in a study of cytomegalovirus exposure and HLA in healthy donors (dated by TCRdb to between 2016 and 2019). Receptors were amplified or captured by the immunoSEQ multiplex PCR assay. The multiplex PCR relied on a mix of 60 forward primers for TCR Vbeta segments and 13 reverse primers for TCR Jbeta segments. TCRdb took this table from immuneACCESS and kept in-frame rearrangements with V and J called. Such tables lack part of the clones; where checked against another copy, unresolved V genes explain under half of the gap, and the rest is unexplained. The table for this sample lists some 70,000 clones; about 70% of them were counted only once. Approximately 11% of the sample comes from the top ten. Material for sequencing was PBMCs. The receptors were sampled from a woman in her twenties or thirties in good health and CMV-seronegative.

The chain carries TRBV12-1 and TRBJ1-6. TRBV12-1 is given as a pseudogene. This CDR3 spans 16 amino acids. CDR3 protein: CASSFIPSTGNSPLHF. In DNA, the CDR3 is TGTGCCAGCAGCTTTATCCCAAGCACGGGTAATTCACCCCTCCACTTT.

This sequence joins TRBV4-1 and TRBJ1-1; tentatively, D is TRBD1 (6 bases). The CDR3 extends over 14 amino acids. V was cut by 4 bases and J by 1 base, with 10 bases left in between. Germline values: CDR1 MGHRA, CDR2 YSYEKL. The CDR3 sequence is CASSRGHSNTEAFF. In DNA form, the CDR3 reads TGCGCCAGCAGCCGGGGACACTCGAACACTGAAGCTTTCTTT.

The chain combines TRBV7-9 with TRBJ2-1, with 7 positions matching TRBD2. Germline V gene sequence: CDR1 SEHNR, CDR2 FQNEAQ (reference sequence). Unmatched junction bases numbered 1, after V lost 1 base and J lost 7 bases. This CDR3 spans 13 amino acids. CDR3 nucleotide sequence: TGTGCCAGCAGCTTAGTACTAGCGAATGAGCAGTTCTTC. This translates into CASSLVLANEQFF.

The CDR3 loop is CAWSLGSDQPQHF. CDR3 DNA: TGTGCCTGGAGTCTGGGGAGCGATCAGCCCCAGCATTTT. The rearrangement uses TRBV30 and TRBJ1-5; unclear D gene. Trimming removed 2 bases from V and 5 bases from J, with 10 bases in between. CDR3 size: 13 residues. In germline, CDR1 is GTSNPN, CDR2 SVGIG (reference sequence).